The rows below give T cell receptor beta chains drawn from one sample of a study of radiotherapy plus CTLA-4 blockade in lung cancer. Clones were read by immunoSEQ multiplex PCR, and TCRdb kept only the in-frame ones, dropping some. Here the sample spans 35,000 to 45,000 clones, approximately 67% being singletons. The sample here was peripheral blood, taken from a patient treated with radiotherapy plus ipilimumab. The receptors originated from a human donor with non-small cell lung cancer who had a partial response to radiotherapy plus ipilimumab. Each CDR3 is given with its conserved first and last residue. The D gene is left open where the match is weak. Clone size, where shown, is once, few, many, or a class for clones that have expanded.

>-|TRBJ2-5|TRBD2|TRBV7-9
CASSEGRASGGDQETQYF
TGTGCCAGCAGCGAGGGGCGCGCTAGCGGGGGGGACCAAGAGACCCAGTACTTC
>-|TRBJ2-7|TRBD2|TRBV5-4
CASSFPSGGAYEQYF
TGTGCCAGCAGCTTCCCTAGCGGGGGGGCCTACGAGCAGTACTTC
>few|TRBJ2-6|-|TRBV11-3
CASSSPSPGANVLTF
TGTGCCAGCAGCTCTCCCTCCCCTGGGGCCAACGTCCTGACTTTC
>-|TRBJ2-3|TRBD2|TRBV30
CAWSVGSGGSTDTQYF
TGTGCCTGGAGTGTAGGTAGCGGGGGGAGCACAGATACGCAGTATTTT
>-|TRBJ2-3|-|TRBV5-4
CASSLERVGDTQYF
TGTGCCAGCAGCTTGGAGAGGGTGGGAGATACGCAGTATTTT
>-|TRBJ1-1|-|TRBV10-3
CAISETQNTEAFF
TGTGCCATCAGTGAGACACAGAACACTGAAGCTTTCTTT
>-|TRBJ2-6|-|TRBV7-2
CASSLGGGGGANVLTF
TGTGCCAGCAGTTTAGGAGGGGGGGGTGGGGCCAACGTCCTGACTTTC
>few|TRBJ2-3|-|TRBV2
CASSDVAMAQYF
TGTGCCAGCAGTGACGTAGCTATGGCGCAGTATTTT
>-|TRBJ2-3|TRBD2|TRBV6-1
CASSEWTSGGADTQYF
TGTGCCAGCAGTGAATGGACTAGCGGGGGGGCAGATACGCAGTATTTT
>-|TRBJ2-6|TRBD1|TRBV19
CASGDRGISGANVLTF
TGTGCCAGTGGGGACAGGGGCATCTCTGGGGCCAACGTCCTGACTTTC
>few|TRBJ2-1|-|TRBV5-4
CASSLGGSSYNEQFF
TGTGCCAGCAGCTTAGGCGGAAGCTCCTACAATGAGCAGTTCTTC
>few|TRBJ2-3|TRBD2|TRBV2
CACSIRGGTDTQYF
TGTGCCTGCTCGATTCGGGGGGGGACAGATACGCAGTATTTT
>-|TRBJ2-7|TRBD2|TRBV5-1
CASSFSGYEQYF
TGCGCCAGCAGTTTTAGCGGGTACGAGCAGTACTTC
>-|TRBJ2-1|TRBD2|TRBV7-8
CASSLVTGGPSANYNEQFF
TGTGCCAGCAGCTTAGTTACGGGAGGGCCTTCCGCGAATTACAATGAGCAGTTCTTC
>once|TRBJ1-2|-|TRBV27
CASRTGLYGYTF
TGTGCCAGCAGAACAGGGCTTTATGGCTACACCTTC
>-|TRBJ1-5|-|TRBV30
CAWSVGANQPQHF
TGTGCCTGGAGTGTTGGGGCAAATCAGCCCCAGCATTTT
>few|TRBJ1-2|TRBD1|TRBV12-5
CANRGPHRGYGYTF
TGTGCTAACCGGGGGCCTCACAGGGGCTATGGCTACACCTTC
>-|TRBJ2-2|TRBD2|TRBV2
CAGRGGQTGELFF
TGTGCTGGTCGGGGGGGCCAGACCGGGGAGCTGTTTTTT
>-|TRBJ2-7|TRBD1|TRBV18
CASHPFGNRGEIVGYEQYF
TGTGCCAGCCACCCTTTCGGAAACAGGGGGGAAATTGTAGGCTACGAGCAGTACTTC
>-|TRBJ2-7|-|TRBV11-1
CASSHPGSYEQYF
TGTGCCAGCAGCCACCCGGGGTCCTACGAGCAGTACTTC
>once|TRBJ1-1|-|TRBV9
CASSDPRGNTEAFF
TGTGCCAGCAGTGATCCAAGGGGGAACACTGAAGCTTTCTTT
>-|TRBJ2-1|TRBD1|TRBV27
CASSLPRQGPYNEQFF
TGTGCCAGCAGTTTACCCCGACAGGGCCCCTACAATGAGCAGTTCTTC
>-|TRBJ2-7|TRBD2|TRBV4-1
CASSREGQTLYEQYF
TGCGCCAGCAGCCGGGAGGGGCAGACCCTCTACGAGCAGTACTTC
>-|TRBJ2-3|TRBD1|TRBV5-1
CASSFRGQSTDTQYF
TGCGCCAGCAGCTTTCGGGGACAGAGCACAGATACGCAGTATTTT
>once|TRBJ2-7|TRBD1|TRBV30
CAFAQGIPVGEQYF
TGTGCCTTCGCACAGGGGATCCCAGTAGGCGAGCAGTACTTC
>-|TRBJ1-4|-|TRBV4-3
CASSQDPLPSSGRWGEKLFF
TGCGCCAGCAGCCAAGATCCTTTACCTTCCTCAGGGAGGTGGGGTGAAAAACTGTTTTTT
>medium-sized|TRBJ2-5|TRBD2|TRBV6-6
CASSPWAGDRETQYF
TGTGCCAGCAGCCCCTGGGCGGGAGATCGCGAGACCCAGTACTTC
>-|TRBJ1-1|-|TRBV9
CASSWEASTEAFF
TGTGCCAGCAGCTGGGAGGCGAGCACTGAAGCTTTCTTT
>-|TRBJ1-5|-|TRBV2
CASSGQGGWEPQHF
TGTGCCAGCAGTGGGCAGGGAGGTTGGGAGCCCCAGCATTTT
>-|TRBJ2-5|TRBD2|TRBV27
CASSHGLAGVQETQYF
TGTGCCAGCAGTCACGGACTAGCGGGAGTCCAAGAGACCCAGTACTTC
>medium-sized|TRBJ2-3|TRBD2|TRBV5-1
CASQTSGGPDVSTDTQYF
TGCGCCAGCCAGACTAGCGGGGGGCCCGACGTTAGCACAGATACGCAGTATTTT
>-|TRBJ2-1|TRBD1|TRBV9
CASSFGGQGLNEQFF
TGTGCCAGCAGCTTCGGGGGACAGGGGCTAAATGAGCAGTTCTTC
>-|TRBJ1-2|-|TRBV6-5
CASSYSLMTDGGYTF
TGTGCCAGCAGTTACTCCCTCATGACAGATGGAGGCTACACCTTC
>-|TRBJ2-1|TRBD2|TRBV5-4
CASSSGTSGTSSYNEQFF
TGTGCCAGCAGCTCAGGGACTAGCGGAACAAGCTCCTACAATGAGCAGTTCTTC
>few|TRBJ1-3|-|TRBV30
CAWSRDSGLGNTIYF
TGTGCCTGGAGCCGAGACAGTGGATTAGGAAACACCATATATTTT
>-|TRBJ2-3|TRBD2|TRBV7-3
CASILHAPRPGLAIDTQYF
TGTGCCAGCATCCTTCACGCCCCACGGCCGGGACTAGCGATAGATACGCAGTATTTT
>-|TRBJ2-6|-|TRBV5-1
CASSLGRVDSGANVLTF
TGCGCCAGCAGCTTAGGCAGGGTAGACTCTGGGGCCAACGTCCTGACTTTC
>-|TRBJ2-7|TRBD2|TRBV28
CASSPLAGVTYEQYF
TGTGCCAGCAGCCCCCTAGCGGGAGTGACCTACGAGCAGTACTTC
>-|TRBJ2-7|TRBD2|TRBV25-1
CASSEGPSGYYEQYF
TGTGCCAGCAGTGAAGGGCCTAGCGGGTACTACGAGCAGTACTTC
>-|TRBJ2-5|-|TRBV5-1
CASSTEGPETQYF
TGCGCCAGCAGCACGGAGGGCCCGGAGACCCAGTACTTC
>-|TRBJ1-3|-|TRBV7-2
CASSSISGNTIYF
TGTGCCAGCAGCTCAATCTCTGGAAACACCATATATTTT
>-|TRBJ1-6|TRBD1|TRBV2
CASETGTGGVSPLHF
TGTGCCAGCGAGACCGGGACAGGGGGCGTTTCACCCCTCCACTTT
>medium-sized|TRBJ1-5|-|TRBV7-2
CASSSTNQPQHF
TGTGCCAGCAGCTCCACAAATCAGCCCCAGCATTTT
>once|TRBJ2-1|TRBD2|TRBV7-9
CASSPPTSGRAGSYNEQFF
TGTGCCAGCAGCCCACCCACTAGCGGGAGGGCAGGCTCCTACAATGAGCAGTTCTTC
>few|TRBJ1-1|-|TRBV9
CASSPSVVPREGTEAFF
TGTGCCAGCAGCCCTTCCGTAGTACCCCGAGAGGGAACTGAAGCTTTCTTT
>-|TRBJ2-3|TRBD2|TRBV5-8
CASRPRGRAGDTQYF
TGTGCCAGCCGCCCCCGCGGGAGGGCCGGAGATACGCAGTATTTT
>-|TRBJ2-7|TRBD1|TRBV7-6
CASSPGAGQGTYEQYF
TGTGCCAGCAGCCCCGGTGCGGGACAGGGAACGTACGAGCAGTACTTC
>once|TRBJ2-1|-|TRBV18
CASSLTSGLFYNEQFF
TGTGCCAGCTCATTAACCTCGGGTTTATTCTACAATGAGCAGTTCTTC
>-|TRBJ2-1|TRBD1|TRBV7-9
CASSLEGASYNEQFF
TGTGCCAGCAGCTTAGAGGGGGCCTCCTACAATGAGCAGTTCTTC
>-|TRBJ2-7|-|TRBV30
CAQRQLDSYEQYF
TGTGCCCAGAGACAGTTAGACTCCTACGAGCAGTACTTC
>-|TRBJ2-5|-|TRBV7-6
CASSLGLIETQYF
TGTGCCAGCAGCTTGGGACTCATAGAGACCCAGTACTTC
>-|TRBJ1-4|TRBD1|TRBV9
CASSPGGAGEKLFF
TGTGCCAGCAGCCCAGGGGGCGCCGGTGAAAAACTGTTTTTT
>once|TRBJ1-1|-|TRBV6-6
CASTLSRGANTEAFF
TGTGCCAGCACCCTCTCCCGGGGGGCGAACACTGAAGCTTTCTTT
>many|TRBJ2-2|-|TRBV30
CAWSMAGPDTGELFF
TGTGCCTGGAGTATGGCGGGACCCGACACCGGGGAGCTGTTTTTT
>-|TRBJ2-1|TRBD1|TRBV6-1
CASRATGITWDEQFF
TGTGCCAGCAGAGCGACAGGGATTACTTGGGATGAGCAGTTCTTC